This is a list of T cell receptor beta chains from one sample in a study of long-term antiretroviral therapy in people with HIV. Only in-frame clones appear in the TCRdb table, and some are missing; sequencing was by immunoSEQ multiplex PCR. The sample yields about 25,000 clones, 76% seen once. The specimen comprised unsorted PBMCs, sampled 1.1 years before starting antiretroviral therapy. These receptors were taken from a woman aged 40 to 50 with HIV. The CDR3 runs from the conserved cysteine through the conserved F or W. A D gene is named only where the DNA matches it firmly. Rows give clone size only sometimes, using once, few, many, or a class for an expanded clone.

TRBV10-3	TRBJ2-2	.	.	TGTGCCCTGAGCCCCGGGACAACCAACACCGGGGAGCTGTTTTTT	CALSPGTTNTGELFF
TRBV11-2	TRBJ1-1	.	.	TGTGCCAGCAGCTTACTGAACACTGAAGCTTTCTTT	CASSLLNTEAFF
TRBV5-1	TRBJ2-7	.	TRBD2	TGCGCCAGCAGCTTTGGCGGGAGGAGCTACGAGCAGTACTTC	CASSFGGRSYEQYF
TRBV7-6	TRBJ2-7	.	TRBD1	TGTGCCAGCAGCTTGGACAGGGGCTACGAGCAGTACTTC	CASSLDRGYEQYF
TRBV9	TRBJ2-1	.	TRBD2	TGTGCCAGCAGCGTAGGGCCTAGCGGCGTGAGCTCCTACAATGAGCAGTTCTTC	CASSVGPSGVSSYNEQFF
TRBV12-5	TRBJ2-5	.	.	TGTGCTAGTGGTTTGGAAGCAGGGAGGGAGACCCAGTACTTC	CASGLEAGRETQYF
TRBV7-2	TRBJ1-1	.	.	TGTGCCAGCAGAATTACACAGGGATTCATGAACACTGAAGCTTTCTTT	CASRITQGFMNTEAFF
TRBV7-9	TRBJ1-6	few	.	TGTGCCAGCAGCTTACTCAACTCAAATTCACCCCTCCACTTT	CASSLLNSNSPLHF
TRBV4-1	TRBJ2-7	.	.	TGCGCCAGCAGCCAAGAACCAGGCGGGCCATACTACGAGCAGTACTTC	CASSQEPGGPYYEQYF
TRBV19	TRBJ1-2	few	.	TGTGCCAGTAGTACCCCGGGACGAACCCTGGGCGGCTACACCTTC	CASSTPGRTLGGYTF
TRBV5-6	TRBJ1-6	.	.	TGTGCCAGCAGCTTCGACACAGATTCACCCCTCCACTTT	CASSFDTDSPLHF
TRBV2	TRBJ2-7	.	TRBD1	TGTGCCACCCCGACAGGGCGCCTTGACGAGCAGTACTTC	CATPTGRLDEQYF
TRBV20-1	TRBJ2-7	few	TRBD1	TGCAGTGCTAGGACAGGGTTCGAGCAGTACTTC	CSARTGFEQYF
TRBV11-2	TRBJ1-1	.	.	TGTGCCAGCAGCCCTTTAACAGGGATTGAAGCTTTCTTT	CASSPLTGIEAFF
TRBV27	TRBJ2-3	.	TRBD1	TGTGCCAGCAGCGACAGGGGATACACAGATACGCAGTATTTT	CASSDRGYTDTQYF
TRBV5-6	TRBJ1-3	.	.	TGTGCCAGCAGCTTGGAGGCAGGGATAGGAAACACCATATATTTT	CASSLEAGIGNTIYF
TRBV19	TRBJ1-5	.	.	TGTGCCAGTAGTGGTCAGGGCCCGTATAGCAATCAGCCCCAGCATTTT	CASSGQGPYSNQPQHF
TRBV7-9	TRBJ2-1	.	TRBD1	TGTGCCAGCAGCGCGACAGGGGGATTGGGCGATGAGCAGTTCTTC	CASSATGGLGDEQFF
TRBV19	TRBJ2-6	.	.	TGTGCCAGCGGACCCTCTGGGGCCAACGTCCTGACTTTC	CASGPSGANVLTF
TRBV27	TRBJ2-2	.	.	TGTGCCAGCAGTTCGGGCACCGGGGAGCTGTTTTTT	CASSSGTGELFF
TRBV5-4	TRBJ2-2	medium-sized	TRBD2	TGTGCCAGCAGCTTGTTAGCGGGGCGGGGAATCACCGGGGAGCTGTTTTTT	CASSLLAGRGITGELFF
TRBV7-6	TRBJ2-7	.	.	TGTGCCAGCAGCCGGGAAGACGAGCAGTACTTC	CASSREDEQYF
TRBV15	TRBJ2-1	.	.	TGTGCCACCAGCAGTAACCGGGACTACAATGAGCAGTTCTTC	CATSSNRDYNEQFF
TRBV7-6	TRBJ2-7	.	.	TGTGCCAGCAGCTTAACCGGGTACGAGCAGTACTTC	CASSLTGYEQYF
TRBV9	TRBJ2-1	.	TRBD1	TGTGCCAGCAGCGTGACAGGGGGCCTGAGCAATGAGCAGTTCTTC	CASSVTGGLSNEQFF
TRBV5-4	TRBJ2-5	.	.	TGTGCCAGCAGCTTACAGAACCAAGAGACCCAGTACTTC	CASSLQNQETQYF
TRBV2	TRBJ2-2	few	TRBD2	TGTGCCAGCAGCTCCCGGGGGGCCGGGGAGCTGTTTTTT	CASSSRGAGELFF
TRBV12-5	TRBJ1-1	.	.	TGTGCTAGTGGTTCCCCTTTGGCTGAAGCTTTCTTT	CASGSPLAEAFF
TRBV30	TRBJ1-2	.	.	TGTGCCTGGAGTCTGAGAGGGAAGGGAGCTAACTATGGCTACACCTTC	CAWSLRGKGANYGYTF
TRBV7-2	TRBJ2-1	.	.	TGTGCCAGCAGCTCCCACAATGAGCAGTTCTTC	CASSSHNEQFF
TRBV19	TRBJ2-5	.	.	TGTGCCAGTAGTACCCGGGGAGAGACCCAGTACTTC	CASSTRGETQYF
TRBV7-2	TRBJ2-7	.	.	TGTGCCAGCAGCTTAAATGGACGGGGCCACGAGCAGTACTTC	CASSLNGRGHEQYF
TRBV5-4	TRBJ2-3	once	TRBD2	TGTGCCAGCAGTCGGGGACTAGCGGGAGGCACAGATACGCAGTATTTT	CASSRGLAGGTDTQYF